This T cell receptor beta chain was sequenced for a study of chemoradiotherapy in HPV16-positive cancers (dated by TCRdb to 2021 to 2024). In the study overall: Candidate HPV-specific T-cell clones and common TCR motifs were defined through functional T-cell assays on cells from two HPV16-positive patients. The study asked whether T-cell immunity against the HPV oncoproteins E6 and E7 changes during chemoradiotherapy and whether it affects survival. The candidate HPV-specific TCRs and motifs were subsequently tracked in TCR repertoires obtained from 90 or so patients with HPV-related cancers.

The method was the immunoSEQ multiplex PCR assay. TCRdb carries this immuneACCESS record with in-frame sequences only. Its versions omit some clonotypes, under half of them owing to an unresolved V gene in the studies checked, with the rest unexplained. This sample lists 14,000 or so clones; 65% to 80% were detected once. About 10% of the sample goes to the ten largest clones. A word on this clone: The antigen it binds to is not known. Per-nucleotide qualities are absent, and no much larger clonotype sits a single base away.

The CDR3 sequence holds 16 residues, the cysteine and phenylalanine included. The only DNA kept is the CDR3, 48 bases in frame from the first base. Germline trimming amounts to 2 bases on V and 6 bases on J, with 11 as the count of junction bases outside the gene matches. CDR1 MDHEN and CDR2 SYDVKM are derived from the germline V gene. Repertoires were sampled repeatedly over the course of chemoradiotherapy so that clonal expansion in the tumor microenvironment could be followed. The research as a whole found: Among HPV16-positive patients, expansion of HPV-responsive T cells during chemoradiotherapy was associated with better recurrence-free survival. The functional definition of HPV-specific T cells was derived from only a couple of HPV16-positive patients, and the survival association was reported for HPV16-positive patients. Expansion of candidate HPV-specific clones and E7-related TCR motifs was observed in the tumor microenvironment during treatment, whereas no such expansion was observed for non-HPV-specific T cells.

The TCR originated in a human donor with HPV-associated anogenital cancer. The rearrangement joined TRBV28 to TRBJ2-7; TRBD1 matches 9 bases in the middle. This sample was obtained from a patient who underwent chemoradiotherapy. The CDR3 region has the sequence CASSLPSHRGHFEQYF. The bases are TGTGCCAGCAGTTTACCCAGCCACAGGGGGCATTTCGAGCAGTACTTC.